The sequence of this TCR beta chain was determined in a study of T cells expressing NK-cell markers. The CDR3 is 14 amino acids. Germline V CDR1 and CDR2: SGDLS, YYNGEE. With regard to this clonotype: Its antigen is as yet unknown.

TCRdb reprocessed the 5' RACE reads and reports one entry per CDR3 protein, with no DNA. The sample data list roughly 350,000 distinct CDR3 sequences. Study-level findings and limits: Top CD8+ clonotypes included the dominant CD3+CD56+NKG2C+ clonotypes in 5 or 6 donors.

Sequencing was done on a sample of blood T cells: a sorted CD56 or NKG2C T cell subset, CD4+ or CD8+ T cells, or bulk PBMC T cells (not recorded which). This rearrangement joins TRBV9 to TRBJ2-3; TCRdb's D gene call, TRBD1, goes unchecked for lack of DNA. This clonotype was sampled from a man aged 18-75 years in good health. The CDR3 here is CASSGQVVGGAQYF.